These 8 T cell receptor beta chains were all obtained from the same sample, sequenced in a study of technical replicates of blood from a few donors. The data were produced by immunoSEQ multiplex PCR, yet TCRdb's version contains in-frame clones alone and is incomplete. The repertoire holds tens of thousands of clones, with around 96% as singletons. Sequenced input: PBMCs. Receptor source: a human donor in good health. Some clones in this sample may be carry-over from other donors' samples.

V and J are TRBV7-3 and TRBJ1-6, with D possibly matching TRBD1 (6 bases). V was trimmed by 5 bases and J by 13 bases, leaving 15 bases between them. CDR3 length equals 13 residues. Per the germline V gene, CDR1 is SGHTA and CDR2 is FQGTGA. In nucleotides, the CDR3 is TGTGCCAGCAGCGCGGACAGCGGGGGGCCCCTCCACTTT. As protein: CASSADSGGPLHF. Full variable domain (rest looked up from reference TRBV7-3 and TRBJ1-6): GAGVSQTPSNKVTEKGKYVELRCDPISGHTALYWYRQSLGQGPEFLIYFQGTGAADDSGLPNDRFFAVRPEGSVSTLKIQRTERGDSAVYLCASSADSGGPLHFGNGTRLTVT.

V is TRBV27 and J is TRBJ2-7, with a tentative D call TRBD1 (5 bases). The CDR3 is 15 amino acids. Germline V gives CDR1 MNHEY, CDR2 SMNVEV (reference sequence). Trimming shortened V by 0 bases and J by 5 bases, and 14 bases separated the two germline ends. The chain's CDR3 is CASSLSRSQDHEQYF. The CDR3 DNA reads TGTGCCAGCAGTTTATCGCGGTCACAGGACCACGAGCAGTACTTC.

The gene calls are TRBV9 and TRBJ2-7; no firm D call. The germline V gene encodes CDR1 SGDLS and CDR2 YYNGEE. V lost 0 bases to trimming and J lost 6 bases, with 4 bases between them. This CDR3 region has 11 residues. The CDR3 loop is CASSVGLEQYF. Here the CDR3 DNA reads TGTGCCAGCAGCGTAGGTCTCGAGCAGTACTTC.

The V gene is TRBV10-3, the J gene TRBJ2-1; D is undetermined. The V and J ends lost 3 bases and 16 bases respectively, with 16 bases between them. CDR3 length equals 12 residues. The germline CDR1 and CDR2 sequences are ENHRY and SYGVKD. The CDR3 sequence: CAISERPGEYFF. CDR3 DNA sequence: TGTGCCATCAGTGAAAGACCAGGCGAGTACTTCTTC.

J is TRBJ1-2 and V is TRBV10-1, with 7 bases lining up with TRBD1. The ends lost 3 bases at V and 5 bases at J; junction bases unmatched: 18. Germline CDR1 and CDR2: WNHNN and SYGVQD (reference sequence). This CDR3 region has 18 residues. The CDR3 DNA reads TGCGCCAGCAGTGACTCAAGTCGGGGAAGGGGGCTTTGGTATGGCTACACCTTC. Protein product: CASSDSSRGRGLWYGYTF.

The chain links TRBV23-1 to TRBJ1-3; 8 bases line up with TRBD1. TRBV23-1 is flagged as an ORF with uncertain function. CDR3 length equals 16 residues. The J segment lost 4 bases and the V segment lost 2 bases, leaving 7 bases of the junction unmatched. The CDR3 sequence: CASSQRDRSTGNTIYF. DNA for the CDR3: TGCGCCAGCAGTCAACGGGACAGGAGTACGGGAAACACCATATATTTT.

This rearrangement joins TRBV5-1 to TRBJ2-6; a possible D gene is TRBD1 (6 bases). Trimming removed 4 bases from V and 0 bases from J, with 17 bases in between. CDR3 size: 18 residues. Germline-derived CDR1 and CDR2 are SGHRS and YFSETQ. CDR3 DNA: TGCGCCAGCAGCCCCCTACAGGGCTCCCGCTCTGGGGCCAACGTCCTGACTTTC. This gives the protein CASSPLQGSRSGANVLTF.

The chain couples TRBV7-9 to TRBJ2-1; 8 bases fit TRBD2. The CDR3 has 15 residues. Germline CDR1 and CDR2: SEHNR and FQNEAQ (reference sequence). The ends lost 5 bases at V and 10 bases at J; junction bases unmatched: 13. The CDR3 here is CASSPAGREGREQFF. As DNA, the CDR3 is TGTGCCAGCAGCCCTGCGGGACGGGAGGGTCGGGAGCAGTTCTTC.